This T cell receptor (beta chain) was observed in a study of shared clonotypes between healthy human individuals. Background on the study: The cohort had a couple of women and three men, ages 18 to 49. CD8 memory received one plate per donor, CD8 naive two, CD4 memory three and CD4 naive three. Findings of the study overall: Donors were few, which limited the genetic and exposure-history diversity represented.

Trimming cost V 6 bases and J 9 bases, with 21 bases left between them. This CDR3 comprises 15 residues. Germline CDR1 and CDR2: LNHDA and SQIVND (reference sequence). Profiling relied on immunoSEQ multiplex PCR, and the TCRdb table lists in-frame clones only, not all of them. The repertoire has 1.5 million to 1.9 million clones, 95% to 99% of them found once; the top ten carry 0.4% to 0.45%. With regard to this clone: As yet, its antigen is unknown.

This chain joins TRBV19 and TRBJ2-1; no reliable D call. The clonotype originates from a man aged 25 to 40 in good health. Sequencing used naive CD4+ T cells sorted from blood. Stated subset: CD45RA+ positively selected. CDR3 nucleotides: TGTGCCAGTAGCACCCCTCGATCCCCGCCAGGTGAGCAGTTCTTC. Protein product: CASSTPRSPPGEQFF.